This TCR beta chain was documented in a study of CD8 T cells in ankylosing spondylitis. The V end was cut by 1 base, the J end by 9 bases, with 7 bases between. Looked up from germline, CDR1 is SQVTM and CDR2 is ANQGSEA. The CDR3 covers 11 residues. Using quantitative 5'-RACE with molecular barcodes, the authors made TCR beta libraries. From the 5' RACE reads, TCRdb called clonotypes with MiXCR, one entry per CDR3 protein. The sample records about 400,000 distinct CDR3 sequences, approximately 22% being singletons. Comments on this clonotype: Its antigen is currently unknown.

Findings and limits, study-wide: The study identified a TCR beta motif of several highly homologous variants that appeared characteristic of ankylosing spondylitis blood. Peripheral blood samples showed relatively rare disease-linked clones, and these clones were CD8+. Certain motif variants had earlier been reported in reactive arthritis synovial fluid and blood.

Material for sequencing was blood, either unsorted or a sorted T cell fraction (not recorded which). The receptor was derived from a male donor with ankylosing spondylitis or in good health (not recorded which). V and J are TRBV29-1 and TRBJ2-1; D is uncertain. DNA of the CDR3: TGCAGCGTTGAAGCGGGTGGTGAGCAGTTCTTC. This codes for CSVEAGGEQFF.